This T cell receptor beta chain was captured in a study of spatial heterogeneity in lung cancer. TCRdb reanalysed the 5' RACE reads using MiXCR and keeps one entry per CDR3 protein. The table includes more than 25,000 distinct CDR3 sequences, almost 5.5% detected once. The time point here: blood at routine non-recurrence follow-up after resection. This clonotype was counted many times. Trimming cost V 4 bases and J 2 bases; bases outside gene matches: 13. Looked up from germline, CDR1 is SGHRS and CDR2 is YFSETQ. This CDR3 comprises 18 residues. This specimen was PBMCs, taken at follow-up. The V and J genes are TRBV5-1 and TRBJ1-2, with 11 bases matching TRBD1. The clonotype originates from a female donor with early-stage non-small cell lung cancer. This CDR3 reads CASSNLRDRGILNYGYTF. The CDR3 DNA follows: TGCGCCAGCAGCAATCTCCGGGACAGGGGGATTCTAAACTATGGCTACACCTTC.